The rows below give T cell receptor beta chains drawn from one sample of a study of cytomegalovirus exposure and HLA in healthy donors. The assay was immunoSEQ multiplex PCR, and TCRdb's table has in-frame clones only and misses some. The profile covers roughly 78,000 clones, with 60% to 75% appearing a single time and roughly a fifth taken by the ten largest. The sequenced sample was PBMCs. These receptors were collected from a man in his forties or fifties in good health and CMV-seropositive. The CDR3 runs from the conserved cysteine through the conserved F or W. The order of the fields is D gene, CDR3 length, clone size, V gene, J gene, CDR3 DNA, CDR3 protein. A D gene is named only where the DNA matches it firmly. Part of the rows lack a size; the others show once, few, many or a class for expanded clones.

D gene: TRBD2; CDR3 length: 17; clone size: -; V gene: TRBV9; J gene: TRBJ2-3; CDR3 DNA: TGTGCCAGCAGCCATGGGGGGAGGGCGCGAGGGCCAGATACGCAGTATTTT; CDR3 protein: CASSHGGRARGPDTQYF
D gene: TRBD1; CDR3 length: 15; clone size: -; V gene: TRBV4-1; J gene: TRBJ2-7; CDR3 DNA: TGCGCCAGCAGCCACTCGACAGGGGTCTCCTACGAGCAGTACTTC; CDR3 protein: CASSHSTGVSYEQYF
D gene: TRBD2; CDR3 length: 13; clone size: -; V gene: TRBV2; J gene: TRBJ2-7; CDR3 DNA: TGTGCCATTTTCCCACTCGGGGGGGGCCAGCAGTACTTC; CDR3 protein: CAIFPLGGGQQYF
D gene: TRBD1; CDR3 length: 14; clone size: -; V gene: TRBV4-2; J gene: TRBJ1-1; CDR3 DNA: TGTGCCAGCAGCCGTTACAGGGGTAGGCCTGAAGCTTTCTTT; CDR3 protein: CASSRYRGRPEAFF
D gene: -; CDR3 length: 15; clone size: once; V gene: TRBV4-2; J gene: TRBJ2-7; CDR3 DNA: TGTGCCAGCAGCCAAAGAGGATATGGTCCCTACGAGCAGTACTTC; CDR3 protein: CASSQRGYGPYEQYF
D gene: TRBD1; CDR3 length: 15; clone size: -; V gene: TRBV28; J gene: TRBJ1-4; CDR3 DNA: TGTGCCAGCAGTGAAACAGGGGGTGTGAATGAAAAACTGTTTTTT; CDR3 protein: CASSETGGVNEKLFF
D gene: -; CDR3 length: 14; clone size: -; V gene: TRBV11-3; J gene: TRBJ2-2; CDR3 DNA: TGTGCCAGCAGTTTTAGACAGAACACCGGGGAGCTGTTTTTT; CDR3 protein: CASSFRQNTGELFF
D gene: -; CDR3 length: 14; clone size: -; V gene: TRBV25-1; J gene: TRBJ1-2; CDR3 DNA: TGTGCCAGCAGTGAAGGGCACGGCACCTATGGCTACACCTTC; CDR3 protein: CASSEGHGTYGYTF
D gene: -; CDR3 length: 14; clone size: once; V gene: TRBV5-6; J gene: TRBJ2-3; CDR3 DNA: TGTGCCAGCAGCTTGCAGGGTTGGACAGATACGCAGTATTTT; CDR3 protein: CASSLQGWTDTQYF
D gene: -; CDR3 length: 18; clone size: -; V gene: TRBV7-2; J gene: TRBJ1-2; CDR3 DNA: TGTGCCAGCAGCTTAGTCGCCGCAGACAGCAGGAATAACTATGGCTACACCTTC; CDR3 protein: CASSLVAADSRNNYGYTF
D gene: TRBD2; CDR3 length: 15; clone size: -; V gene: TRBV6-5; J gene: TRBJ2-1; CDR3 DNA: TGTGCCAGCAGTAGCGGGGGGAGCTCCTACAATGAGCAGTTCTTC; CDR3 protein: CASSSGGSSYNEQFF
D gene: -; CDR3 length: 15; clone size: -; V gene: TRBV28; J gene: TRBJ2-3; CDR3 DNA: TGTGCCAGCGGCGGATCTTCCACCCCCACAGATACGCAGTATTTT; CDR3 protein: CASGGSSTPTDTQYF
D gene: TRBD1; CDR3 length: 14; clone size: -; V gene: TRBV5-4; J gene: TRBJ1-5; CDR3 DNA: TGTGCCAGCAGCTTGGAGGGGGCTAATCAGCCCCAGCATTTT; CDR3 protein: CASSLEGANQPQHF